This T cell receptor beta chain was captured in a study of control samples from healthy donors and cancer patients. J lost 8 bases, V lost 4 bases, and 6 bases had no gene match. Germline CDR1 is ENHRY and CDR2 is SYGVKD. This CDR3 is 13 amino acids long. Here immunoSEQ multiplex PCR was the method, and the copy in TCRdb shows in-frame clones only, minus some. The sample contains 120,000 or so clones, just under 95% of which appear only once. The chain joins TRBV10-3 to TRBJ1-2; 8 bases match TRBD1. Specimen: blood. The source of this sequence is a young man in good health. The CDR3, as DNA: TGTGCCATCAGTGGAGGACAGGGAGGAGGCTACACCTTC. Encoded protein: CAISGGQGGGYTF.